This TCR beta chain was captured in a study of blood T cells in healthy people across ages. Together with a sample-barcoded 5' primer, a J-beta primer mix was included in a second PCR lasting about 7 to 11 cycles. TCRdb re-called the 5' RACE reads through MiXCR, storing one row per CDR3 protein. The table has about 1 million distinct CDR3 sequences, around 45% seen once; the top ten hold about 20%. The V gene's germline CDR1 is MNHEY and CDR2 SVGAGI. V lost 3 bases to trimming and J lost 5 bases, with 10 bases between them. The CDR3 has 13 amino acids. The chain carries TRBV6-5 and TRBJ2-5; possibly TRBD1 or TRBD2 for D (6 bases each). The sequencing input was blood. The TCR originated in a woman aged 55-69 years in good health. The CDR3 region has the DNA TGTGCCAGCAGTTATCAGGGGAGGGAGACCCAGTACTTC. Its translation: CASSYQGRETQYF.